This TCR beta chain was retrieved from a study of cytotoxic CD8 clonotypes in ibrutinib-treated CLL. Study in general: Across the patients, roughly 10 were relapsed/refractory, some 14 treatment-naive and roughly 17 IGHV unmutated.

On this clone: As yet, its antigen is unknown.

The method was immunoSEQ multiplex PCR; TCRdb's version includes in-frame clones alone and lacks a portion of them. Of about 250,000 clones listed, 60% to 75% are singletons. The CDR3 extends over 16 amino acids. Germline CDR1 is LGHNA and CDR2 is YSLEER. V lost 0 bases to trimming and J lost 7 bases; unmatched junction nucleotides: 9. General study results and limits: Baseline-level clonality went beyond age-matched healthy donors and moved in step with circulating CD8+ T-cell counts. Baseline levels were approached again at progression, after clonality had risen at ibrutinib response.

The J gene is TRBJ2-1, the V gene TRBV4-3; 7 bases fit TRBD2. The clonotype was recovered from a human donor with chronic lymphocytic leukemia. Sequenced here: PBMCs, sampled after 24 months of ibrutinib treatment. The CDR3 loop is CASSQDPSGKGNEQFF. For the CDR3, the DNA is TGCGCCAGCAGCCAAGATCCCAGCGGGAAAGGGAATGAGCAGTTCTTC.